This record looks at one T cell receptor beta chain sequence and its context. This sample was taken from a study of blood T cell repertoires in COVID-19. At the level of the study: Samples taken during acute and convalescent COVID-19 were collected in the United States, Italy and Spain. The cDNA or gDNA used as material had been derived from T cells, B-cell-depleted T cells, or PBMCs.

Original processing notes: Reference gene primer amplification yielded estimated nucleated cell counts. Data came from immunoSEQ multiplex PCR; TCRdb stores just in-frame clones and leaves some out. V and J calls and clone size are given by that table; D and trimming were obtained from the DNA. Seen here are approximately 70,000 clones, approximately 77% observed once, and the top ten hold approximately 0.8%. The germline V gene encodes CDR1 LNHDA and CDR2 SQIVND (reference sequence). Germline trimming cut 9 bases from V and 3 bases from J; bases unmatched to any gene: 14. The length of the CDR3 is 15 residues.

This clonotype was sampled from a woman between 65 and 79 years old with acute or convalescent COVID-19. The chain joins TRBV19 to TRBJ2-7, with 7 bases identical to TRBD2. Sequenced input: peripheral blood. The CDR3 nucleotides are TGTGCCAGCACGGTTCGGGGAGGGGTTGACTACGAGCAGTACTTC. Amino acid sequence: CASTVRGGVDYEQYF.